This T cell receptor (beta chain) stems from a study of regulatory T cells in long-lasting Graves disease. This clonotype was seen at least ten times. Its specificity is not known. Study-level points and caveats: Sharing of public clonotypes was greater in persistent patients (under 3,000) than in new patients (roughly 880).

Construction of TCR beta libraries relied on iRepertoire HTBI primers and on Arm-PCR targeting CDR3 regions. A single record per CDR3 protein comes from TCRdb applying MiXCR to the multiplex PCR reads. The table shows 400,000 to 550,000 distinct CDR3 sequences, with about 15% occurring only once. Specified time point: newly diagnosed GD, antithyroid drugs for less than 3 months. PBMC-derived RNA was used for the TCR library. The diagnosis of Graves' disease used American Thyroid Association guidelines. Germline V gene data show CDR1 as MNHEY and CDR2 as SVGAGI. Trimming took 0 bases from V and 3 from J, leaving 5 bases between them. The CDR3 is 13 residues long. The same data also contributed to another study, on T cells in Graves' hyperthyroidism and ophthalmopathy. That investigation notes: First-round RT-PCR targeting the TCR CDR3 was performed with the HTBI primer set.

The input for sequencing was peripheral blood mononuclear cells (PBMCs), taken at new diagnosis, from a patient treated with antithyroid drugs. The receptor was isolated from a woman under 30 with Graves disease. The J gene is TRBJ1-1, the V gene TRBV6-5; D is unresolved. The CDR3 reads CASSYSPDTEAFF. The DNA of the CDR3 is TGTGCCAGCAGTTACTCTCCGGACACTGAAGCTTTCTTT.